The 7 T cell receptor beta chains presented below share a single source sample, sequenced in a study of shared clonotypes between healthy human individuals. Assay used: immunoSEQ multiplex PCR; TCRdb lists only in-frame clones, some missing. This sample has approximately 740,000 clones, with about 91% found just once. As defined, naive CD8 cells were CD45RO-negative and positively selected for CCR7, with terminally differentiated effector memory CD45RA+ cells excluded. Material for sequencing was naive CD8+ T cells sorted from blood. Receptor source: a man aged 25 to 45 in good health.

The J gene is TRBJ2-3, the V gene TRBV11-2, with 7 positions matching TRBD1. The CDR3 is 17 amino acids. Germline loops: CDR1 SGHAT, CDR2 FQNNGV. V shed 3 bases and J 0 bases; nucleotides not matched to a gene: 9. The CDR3 DNA reads as TGTGCCAGCAGCTTGGAGACAGGGTCTTCCAGCACAGATACGCAGTATTTT. It encodes CASSLETGSSSTDTQYF.

The DNA for the CDR3 is TGTGCCAGCAGCTCTAGACTAGCGGGAACCTACGAGCAGTACTTC. Translated: CASSSRLAGTYEQYF. The chain joins TRBV7-9 to TRBJ2-7; 11 bases are a match to TRBD2. CDR1 and CDR2 from the germline V gene are SEHNR and FQNEAQ (reference sequence). The junction had 4 bases not matched to a gene; V was cut back by 4 bases and J by 2 bases. The CDR3 length is 15 residues.

About this clone itself: At one boundary the junction diverges from the germline segment, which might be a read error. Written as DNA, the CDR3 is TGTGCTAGCAGCTTAGGTTTGAGGGAACAAGCTTTCTTT. It yields the protein CASSLGLREQAFF. The rearrangement links TRBV7-7 to TRBJ1-1; D call uncertain. CDR3 size: 13 residues. The V gene's germline CDR1 is SSHAT and CDR2 FNYEAQ (reference sequence).

The chain links TRBV9 to TRBJ1-2; D call uncertain. Germline assignment: CDR1 SGDLS and CDR2 YYNGEE. Trimming shortened V by 0 bases and J by 2 bases, and 14 bases separated the two germline ends. The length of the CDR3 is 16 residues. The CDR3 protein is CASSVEGWVSNYGYTF. CDR3 DNA sequence: TGTGCCAGCAGCGTAGAAGGGTGGGTCTCCAACTATGGCTACACCTTC.

The rearrangement joins TRBV7-9 to TRBJ2-1, with D possibly matching TRBD2 (5 bases). The ends were cut back, 4 bases at V and 0 bases at J, with 19 bases in the middle. The CDR3 length is 18 residues. Per the germline V gene, CDR1 is SEHNR and CDR2 is FQNEAQ (reference sequence). CDR3 residues: CASSSTEASILSYNEQFF. The CDR3 nucleotides are TGTGCCAGCAGCTCCACGGAGGCTAGTATCCTCTCCTACAATGAGCAGTTCTTC.

V is TRBV7-2 and J is TRBJ2-3; 7 nucleotides line up with TRBD1. Per germline, CDR1 SGHTA and CDR2 FQGNSA. This CDR3 is built from 17 residues. V trimming: 7 bases; J trimming: 4 bases; junction bases outside the gene matches: 17. The DNA of the CDR3 is TGTGCCAGCACCAAAAAAGGACAGGCGCTGTCGGCAGATACGCAGTATTTT. Amino acid sequence: CASTKKGQALSADTQYF.

The chain recombines TRBV29-1 with TRBJ2-3; D perhaps matches TRBD1 (5 bases). The CDR3 is made up of 14 amino acids. Germline CDR1 is SQVTM and CDR2 is ANQGSEA. V dropped 5 bases and J dropped 0 bases, with 12 bases sitting between them. The CDR3 loop reads CSVRGDASTDTQYF. DNA of the CDR3: TGCAGCGTTAGGGGCGATGCTAGCACAGATACGCAGTATTTT.